The 31 T cell receptor beta chains presented below share a single source sample, sequenced in a study of cytotoxic CD8 clonotypes in ibrutinib-treated CLL. Using immunoSEQ multiplex PCR, the repertoire was profiled, and TCRdb retains in-frame clones only, with some absent. The repertoire has 100,000 or so clones, 58% of them found once; the top ten carry roughly 35%. The source material was PBMCs, sampled after 24 months of ibrutinib treatment. Source of these receptors: a human donor with chronic lymphocytic leukemia.

The CDR3 reads CSVADEGTSGGHEQFF. As DNA, the CDR3 is TGCAGCGTTGCCGATGAAGGGACTAGCGGGGGTCATGAGCAGTTCTTC. The chain uses TRBV29-1 and TRBJ2-1, with 14 bases matching TRBD2. The V segment lost 4 bases and the J segment 8 bases; nucleotides outside the gene matches: 10. CDR1 is SQVTM and CDR2 is ANQGSEA in the germline V gene. There are 16 residues in the CDR3.

This chain uses TRBV5-6 with TRBJ1-2, with D tentatively TRBD1 (5 bases). The CDR3 sequence is 14 residues long. Germline V gene data show CDR1 as SGHDT and CDR2 as YYEEEE. V was trimmed by 4 bases and J by 8 bases, leaving 18 bases between them. The CDR3 region is CASSRLDSWEGYTF. The CDR3 DNA sequence: TGTGCCAGCAGCCGACTCGACAGCTGGGAGGGCTACACCTTC.

CDR3 in amino acids: CASTRTSQETQYF. In DNA, the CDR3 is TGCGCCAGCACCCGAACCAGCCAAGAGACCCAGTACTTC. V gene TRBV5-1 combines with J gene TRBJ2-5; the D is unclear. This CDR3 region has 13 residues. The germline V gene has CDR1 SGHRS and CDR2 YFSETQ. Trimming cost V 6 bases and J 1 base, with 10 bases left between them. The whole variable domain, remainder taken from reference TRBV5-1 and TRBJ2-5, is KAGVTQTPRYLIKTRGQQVTLSCSPISGHRSVSWYQQTPGQGLQFLFEYFSETQRNKGNFPGRFSGRQFSNSRSEMNVSTLELGDSALYLCASTRTSQETQYFGPGTRLLVL.

The CDR3 DNA follows: TGTGCCAGCAGGCTGGGACAGGCCAAGGGGGGTACTGAAGCTTTCTTT. Protein product: CASRLGQAKGGTEAFF. V usage is TRBV5-6 and J usage is TRBJ1-1, with 8 nucleotides matching TRBD1. Trimming cost V 5 bases and J 5 bases; bases outside gene matches: 14. CDR1 and CDR2 from the germline V gene are SGHDT and YYEEEE. CDR3 length equals 16 residues.

J is TRBJ1-1 and V is TRBV7-9; the D gene is possibly TRBD1 (5 bases). Germline CDR1 SEHNR, CDR2 FQNEAQ (reference sequence). V lost 3 bases to trimming and J lost 7 bases, with 15 bases between them. This CDR3 has 14 amino acids. CDR3 sequence reads: CASSFPGLAGEAFF. Here the CDR3 DNA reads TGTGCCAGCAGCTTTCCGGGGCTAGCGGGTGAAGCTTTCTTT. The whole variable domain, remainder taken from reference TRBV7-9 and TRBJ1-1, is DTGVSQNPRHKITKRGQNVTFRCDPISEHNRLYWYRQTLGQGPEFLTYFQNEAQLEKSRLLSDRFSAERPKGSFSTLEIQRTEQGDSAMYLCASSFPGLAGEAFFGQGTRLTVV.

V is TRBV7-2 and J is TRBJ2-1, with D tentatively TRBD2 (5 bases). There are 15 residues in the CDR3. Looked up from germline, CDR1 is SGHTA and CDR2 is FQGNSA. V shed 4 bases and J shed 0 bases, with 10 bases lying between them. CDR3 amino acids: CASSSAASSYNEQFF. CDR3 bases: TGTGCCAGCAGCTCAGCGGCGAGCTCCTACAATGAGCAGTTCTTC.

V and J are TRBV25-1 and TRBJ2-7; the match to TRBD2 covers 7 bases. CDR3 length: 12 residues. CDR1 MGHDK and CDR2 SYGVNS come from the germline V gene. Trimming took 11 bases from V and 0 from J; bases not matched to a gene: 4. CDR3 protein: CASRDYSYEQYF. The CDR3 DNA reads as TGTGCCTCCCGGGACTACTCCTACGAGCAGTACTTC.

The CDR3 DNA sequence: TGTGCCAGCAGTGAAACAGGGGGCTACGGAAACACCATATATTTT. Amino acid sequence: CASSETGGYGNTIYF. V and J are TRBV2 and TRBJ1-3; 9 nucleotides align to TRBD1. Germline V gives CDR1 SNHLY, CDR2 FYNNEI. The CDR3 contains 15 residues. V shed 2 bases, J shed 4 bases, and the junction held 3 bases outside the gene matches.

This rearrangement joins TRBV5-1 to TRBJ2-3; D gene unclear. The CDR3 has 15 amino acids. V shed 0 bases and J shed 1 base, with 9 bases lying between them. CDR1 and CDR2 (germline): SGHRS, YFSETQ. Written as DNA, the CDR3 is TGCGCCAGCAGCTTGGCCAGTGAGCGCACAGATACGCAGTATTTT. This sequence encodes CASSLASERTDTQYF.

This clone was counted between two and nine times. This chain links TRBV6-1 with TRBJ1-5; D gene ambiguous. V lost 3 bases, J lost 6 bases, and 18 bases lay in between. The CDR3 totals 16 residues. Looked up from germline, CDR1 is MNHNS and CDR2 is SASEGT. The CDR3 bases are TGTGCCAGCAGTGAGCGAGTGTCGGGTCCGGCTCAGCCCCAGCATTTT. Translated, it gives CASSERVSGPAQPQHF.

Many counts were recorded for this clone. The V call is TRBV11-1, the J call TRBJ2-7; D gene ambiguous. V was pared by 5 bases and J by 3 bases, with 14 bases between. Germline CDR1 SGHAT, CDR2 FQDESV (reference sequence). CDR3 length: 14 amino acids. The CDR3 is CASSADGFYYEQYF. The CDR3 DNA is TGTGCCAGCAGCGCCGACGGATTCTACTACGAGCAGTACTTC. The variable domain in full, with the rest retrieved from reference TRBV11-1 and TRBJ2-7, is EAEVAQSPRYKITEKSQAVAFWCDPISGHATLYWYRQILGQGPELLVQFQDESVVDDSQLPKDRFSAERLKGVDSTLKIQPAELGDSAMYLCASSADGFYYEQYFGPGTRLTVT.

V gene TRBV30 combines with J gene TRBJ1-2; the D gene is possibly TRBD1 (6 bases). Looked up from germline, CDR1 is GTSNPN and CDR2 is SVGIG (reference sequence). The CDR3 is 13 amino acids. The V and J ends lost 3 bases and 5 bases respectively, with 13 bases between them. The CDR3 reads CAWSQQGTYGYTF. The CDR3 DNA reads as TGTGCCTGGAGCCAACAGGGCACTTATGGCTACACCTTC.

A few counts support this clone. This chain links TRBV28 with TRBJ1-1; D not certain. Deletions cut 7 bases from V and 1 base from J, with 16 bases between. Germline V gene sequence: CDR1 MDHEN, CDR2 SYDVKM. The CDR3 runs 15 residues. The CDR3 DNA is TGTGCCAGCACCCCAGGCAGTTCTTCGAACACTGAAGCTTTCTTT. Protein sequence: CASTPGSSSNTEAFF.

The V gene is TRBV7-3, the J gene TRBJ2-7; D is unclear. Looked up from germline, CDR1 is SGHTA and CDR2 is FQGTGA. V was trimmed by 0 bases and J by 7 bases, leaving 10 bases between them. This CDR3 region has 13 residues. The CDR3 protein is CASSLTGSWEQYF. CDR3 nucleotides: TGTGCCAGCAGCTTAACAGGGTCTTGGGAGCAGTACTTC. Using reference TRBV7-3 and TRBJ2-7 for the parts outside the CDR3, the full variable domain is GAGVSQTPSNKVTEKGKYVELRCDPISGHTALYWYRQSLGQGPEFLIYFQGTGAADDSGLPNDRFFAVRPEGSVSTLKIQRTERGDSAVYLCASSLTGSWEQYFGPGTRLTVT.

This clone has just a few counts. The same CDR3 also results from other DNA sequences found in this sample. The chain carries TRBV30 and TRBJ2-5; D not certain. The V end was cut by 4 bases, the J end by 0 bases, with 6 bases between. The CDR3 spans 12 residues. Per germline, CDR1 GTSNPN and CDR2 SVGIG (reference sequence). The CDR3 DNA follows: TGTGCCTGGAATAGGTACCAAGAGACCCAGTACTTC. As protein: CAWNRYQETQYF.

The genes are TRBV6-6 and TRBJ2-3, with 9 nucleotides matching TRBD1. The CDR3 consists of 14 residues. Germline V gives CDR1 MNHNY, CDR2 SVGAGI (reference sequence). V was pared by 7 bases and J by 6 bases, with 8 bases of the junction left unmatched. DNA of the CDR3: TGTGCCAGCATCCCGGGACAGGGAGGCGATACGCAGTATTTT. Protein: CASIPGQGGDTQYF.

This clone has only one observation. The chain uses TRBV5-1 and TRBJ1-4; 9 bases fit TRBD1. Trimming took 4 bases from V and 2 from J; bases not matched to a gene: 9. This CDR3 comprises 17 residues. Germline lookup yields CDR1 SGHRS and CDR2 YFSETQ. The CDR3: CASSPGTGIGTNEKLFF. As DNA, the CDR3 is TGCGCCAGCAGCCCCGGGACAGGGATTGGCACTAATGAAAAACTGTTTTTT.

The chain couples TRBV28 to TRBJ1-2, with TRBD1 matching 10 bases. The ends lost 5 bases at V and 3 bases at J; junction bases unmatched: 6. Germline values: CDR1 MDHEN, CDR2 SYDVKM. The CDR3 covers 15 residues. The CDR3 here is CASSRQGAPHYGYTF. Written as DNA, the CDR3 is TGTGCCAGCAGTCGACAGGGGGCGCCCCACTATGGCTACACCTTC.

This chain connects TRBV6-5 to TRBJ1-2; TRBD1 might be the D (6 bases). This CDR3 comprises 12 residues. In germline, CDR1 is MNHEY, CDR2 SVGAGI. Trimming cost V 6 bases and J 10 bases, with 15 bases left between them. The CDR3 reads CASRRDGQPYTF. CDR3 nucleotides: TGTGCCAGCAGGAGAGACGGACAGCCCTACACCTTC.

The CDR3 region is CSANREYEQYF. The CDR3 nucleotides are TGCAGTGCTAACAGGGAATACGAGCAGTACTTC. The rearrangement uses TRBV20-1 and TRBJ2-7; weak D call: TRBD1 (6 bases). V shed 4 bases and J shed 4 bases, with 8 bases lying between them. Per the germline V gene, CDR1 is DFQATT and CDR2 is SNEGSKA (reference sequence). The CDR3 covers 11 residues.

The chain is built from TRBV19 and TRBJ2-2, with TRBD2 matching 11 bases. The ends lost 4 bases at V and 6 bases at J; junction bases unmatched: 4. The CDR3 is 15 residues long. In germline, CDR1 is LNHDA, CDR2 SQIVND (reference sequence). The CDR3 loop reads CASSTSGGPAGELFF. CDR3 bases: TGTGCCAGTAGTACTAGCGGGGGGCCGGCCGGGGAGCTGTTTTTT.

The sample holds a few counts of this clone. The CDR3 nucleotides read TGTGCCAGCAGCGAGCAAACCACGGCTTTCTTT. Its protein product is CASSEQTTAFF. The chain is built from TRBV2 and TRBJ1-1; no reliable D call. Germline V gives CDR1 SNHLY, CDR2 FYNNEI. This CDR3 spans 11 amino acids. V lost 6 bases and J lost 11, with 13 bases in between.

This clone was counted between two and nine times. Additional DNA sequences in this sample encode the identical CDR3. The genes are TRBV30 and TRBJ1-5, with 8 bases matching TRBD1. This CDR3 has 14 residues. Germline CDR1 and CDR2: GTSNPN and SVGIG (reference sequence). V shed 0 bases and J 2 bases; nucleotides not matched to a gene: 0. CDR3 nucleotides: TGTGCCTGGAGTGTACAGGGGGGCAATCAGCCCCAGCATTTT. This codes for CAWSVQGGNQPQHF. The whole variable domain, remainder taken from reference TRBV30 and TRBJ1-5, is SQTIHQWPATLVQPVGSPLSLECTVEGTSNPNLYWYRQAAGRGLQLLFYSVGIGQISSEVPQNLSASRPQDRQFILSSKKLLLSDSGFYLCAWSVQGGNQPQHFGDGTRLSIL.

This clone has just a few counts. V is TRBV30 and J is TRBJ1-6, with 11 bases lining up with TRBD1. The CDR3 totals 15 residues. Germline loops: CDR1 GTSNPN, CDR2 SVGIG (reference sequence). V was clipped by 2 bases and J by 9 bases; unmatched bases: 6. CDR3 protein: CAWSFTGQGGSPLHF. The CDR3 DNA reads as TGTGCCTGGAGTTTTACGGGACAGGGGGGTTCACCCCTCCACTTT. The full variable domain, in which reference TRBV30 and TRBJ1-6 provide the parts outside the CDR3, is SQTIHQWPATLVQPVGSPLSLECTVEGTSNPNLYWYRQAAGRGLQLLFYSVGIGQISSEVPQNLSASRPQDRQFILSSKKLLLSDSGFYLCAWSFTGQGGSPLHFGNGTRLTVT.

This clone was seen a handful of times. The chain joins TRBV9 to TRBJ2-7; TRBD1 matches 7 bases. Germline trimming cut 3 bases from V and 2 bases from J; bases unmatched to any gene: 5. The CDR3 contains 14 residues. Germline CDR1 reads SGDLS; CDR2 reads YYNGEE. This chain's CDR3 is CASSGGQATYEQYF. DNA for the CDR3: TGTGCCAGCAGCGGTGGACAGGCCACCTACGAGCAGTACTTC.

This sequence joins TRBV29-1 and TRBJ2-1, with D unresolved. Per germline, CDR1 SQVTM and CDR2 ANQGSEA. Trimming took off 4 bases at V and 6 bases at J, with 10 bases between the two ends. The CDR3 covers 12 residues. The CDR3: CSVVHGVNEQFF. The CDR3 DNA follows: TGCAGCGTTGTCCATGGGGTCAATGAGCAGTTCTTC.

This clone was counted between two and nine times. The V call is TRBV20-1, the J call TRBJ1-4; TRBD1 agrees at 7 bases. Germline values: CDR1 DFQATT, CDR2 SNEGSKA (reference sequence). V shed 3 bases, J shed 13 bases, and the junction held 5 bases outside the gene matches. The CDR3 extends over 11 amino acids. The CDR3 reads CSASNGDRLFF. The CDR3 DNA sequence: TGCAGTGCTAGTAACGGGGACAGACTGTTTTTT.

This clone was detected a few times. The gene calls are TRBV4-2 and TRBJ2-7, with D uncertain. Trimming left V 0 bases short and J 5 bases short, with 2 bases between. This CDR3 spans 11 amino acids. Germline lookup yields CDR1 LGHNA and CDR2 YNFKEQ. For the CDR3, the DNA is TGTGCCAGCAGCCAAGAACACGAGCAGTACTTC. The encoded protein is CASSQEHEQYF.

This clone was observed a handful of times. The sample has other DNA sequences that encode this CDR3 too. This rearrangement joins TRBV29-1 to TRBJ1-5, with a tentative D call TRBD1 (6 bases). V gave up 4 bases and J gave up 5 bases, with 9 bases separating them. This CDR3 has 12 residues. Germline-derived CDR1 and CDR2 are SQVTM and ANQGSEA. In nucleotides, the CDR3 is TGCAGCGTTGGGGCAGGGGATCAGCCCCAGCATTTT. Protein product: CSVGAGDQPQHF.

The genes are TRBV18 and TRBJ1-1; 7 positions agree with TRBD1. Germline assignment: CDR1 KGHSH and CDR2 LQKENI. CDR3 length equals 13 residues. The V segment lost 7 bases and the J segment 3 bases; nucleotides outside the gene matches: 5. The CDR3, as DNA: TGTGCCAGCTTACAGGGGTCGGACACTGAAGCTTTCTTT. Its protein product is CASLQGSDTEAFF.

The chain's CDR3 is CAWMGQGNSPLHF. DNA of the CDR3: TGTGCCTGGATGGGACAGGGGAATTCACCCCTCCACTTT. The V call is TRBV30, the J call TRBJ1-6; 10 bases fit TRBD1. J gave up 7 bases and V 4 bases, and 1 base lay outside the gene matches. CDR1 is GTSNPN, CDR2 SVGIG, per germline (reference sequence). This CDR3 is 13 amino acids long.